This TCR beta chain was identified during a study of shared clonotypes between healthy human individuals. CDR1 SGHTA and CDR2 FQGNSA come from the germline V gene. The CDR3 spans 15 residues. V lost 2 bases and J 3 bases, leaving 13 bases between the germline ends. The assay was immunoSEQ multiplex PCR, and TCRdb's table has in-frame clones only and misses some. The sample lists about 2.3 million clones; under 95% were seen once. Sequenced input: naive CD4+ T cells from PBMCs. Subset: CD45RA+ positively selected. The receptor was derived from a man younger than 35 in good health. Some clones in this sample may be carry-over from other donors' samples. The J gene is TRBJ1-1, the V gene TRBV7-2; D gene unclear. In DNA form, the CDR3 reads TGTGCCAGCAGCTTATTCCTGTCAGGAGACACTGAAGCTTTCTTT. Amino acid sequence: CASSLFLSGDTEAFF.